The present T cell receptor beta chain was sequenced within a study of CD8 T cells in ankylosing spondylitis. For TCR beta, libraries came from quantitative 5'-RACE with molecular barcodes. TCRdb used MiXCR to reprocess the 5' RACE reads, holding one entry per CDR3 protein. The profile shows approximately 340,000 distinct CDR3 sequences, under 15% of them singletons. As concerns this clonotype: Its antigen is unidentified.

Unmatched junction bases numbered 8, after V lost 4 bases and J lost 2 bases. The CDR3 spans 14 residues. Germline V gives CDR1 DFQATT, CDR2 SNEGSKA (reference sequence). Study-level findings and limits: Reported data indicate significant enrichment of disease-linked clones within matched ankylosing spondylitis synovial fluid.

The receptor comes from a male donor with ankylosing spondylitis or in good health (not recorded which). J is TRBJ2-7 and V is TRBV20-1; 7 bases match TRBD1. The specimen was blood, either unsorted or a sorted T cell fraction (not recorded which). CDR3 residues: CSAKMTGKPYEQYF. CDR3 DNA sequence: TGCAGTGCTAAAATGACAGGGAAACCCTACGAGCAGTACTTC.